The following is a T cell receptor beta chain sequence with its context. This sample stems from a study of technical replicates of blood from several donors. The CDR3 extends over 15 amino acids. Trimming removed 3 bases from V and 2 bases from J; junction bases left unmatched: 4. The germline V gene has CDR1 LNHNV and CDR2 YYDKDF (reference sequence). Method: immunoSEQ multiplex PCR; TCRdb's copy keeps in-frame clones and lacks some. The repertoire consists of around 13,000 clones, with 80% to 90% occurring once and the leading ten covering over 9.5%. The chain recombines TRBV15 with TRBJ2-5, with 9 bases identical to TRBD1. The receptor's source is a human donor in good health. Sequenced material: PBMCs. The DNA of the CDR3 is TGTGCCACCAGCAGGGGGACAGGGAGGCAAGAGACCCAGTACTTC. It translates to CATSRGTGRQETQYF.